The 29 T cell receptor beta chains below come from one sample, sequenced in a study of blood T cells in healthy people across ages. Primers used in a second PCR of about 6 to 11 cycles were a sample-barcoded 5' primer and a J-beta primer mix. Each CDR3 protein is one row after TCRdb ran MiXCR on the 5' RACE reads. The sample includes roughly 800,000 distinct CDR3 sequences, about 25% of them seen just once. These data were also reused for a study on T cells of mothers and their children.

Sequenced sample: blood. These TCRs come from a boy younger than 18 in good health.

The J gene is TRBJ2-1, the V gene TRBV7-3, with TRBD2 as a possible D gene (7 bases). Germline CDR1 SGHTA, CDR2 FQGTGA. The CDR3 spans 16 residues. The ends were cut back, 1 base at V and 6 bases at J, with 16 bases in the middle. The CDR3 nucleotides read TGTGCCAGCAGCTTAATAGGGGGGGACATAATCAATGAGCAGTTCTTC. Translation: CASSLIGGDIINEQFF.

This clonotype was detected a few times. This chain links TRBV11-2 with TRBJ1-4; D call uncertain. Germline assignment: CDR1 SGHAT and CDR2 FQNNGV. The CDR3 is 15 residues long. V lost 2 bases and J lost 8, with 15 bases in between. Written as DNA, the CDR3 is TGTGCCAGCAGCTTAACGGGCAGGCTGGGAGAAAAACTGTTTTTT. This codes for CASSLTGRLGEKLFF.

This clonotype was seen only once. This chain links TRBV20-1 with TRBJ1-4; D gene uncertain. Germline V gene sequence: CDR1 DFQATT, CDR2 SNEGSKA (reference sequence). Trimming removed 3 bases at V and 3 bases at J, with 14 bases between. The CDR3 runs 15 residues. The CDR3 sequence: CSARDATAANEKLFF. CDR3 sequence (DNA): TGCAGTGCTAGGGATGCCACAGCGGCTAATGAAAAACTGTTTTTT.

The V call is TRBV7-2, the J call TRBJ2-1, with 9 bases lining up with TRBD2. Per the germline V gene, CDR1 is SGHTA and CDR2 is FQGNSA. The CDR3 runs to 16 residues. Trimming took 5 bases from V and 7 from J; bases not matched to a gene: 12. The CDR3 sequence: CASSRRVGSGSNEQFF. The CDR3 region has the DNA TGTGCCAGCAGCCGCCGGGTGGGTAGCGGGAGTAATGAGCAGTTCTTC.

This clonotype was detected only a few times. J is TRBJ2-2 and V is TRBV3-1; D is ambiguous. V was pared by 3 bases and J by 2 bases, with 10 bases between. Germline V gene sequence: CDR1 LGHDT, CDR2 YNNKEL (reference sequence). CDR3 size: 15 residues. In DNA form, the CDR3 reads TGTGCCAGCAGCCAGGGCCCCACTAACACCGGGGAGCTGTTTTTT. This sequence encodes CASSQGPTNTGELFF.

J is TRBJ1-1 and V is TRBV7-8; TRBD1 is a possible D gene (5 bases). This CDR3 spans 15 amino acids. Deletions cut 3 bases from V and 4 bases from J, with 15 bases between. Germline V gene data show CDR1 as SGHVS and CDR2 as FQNEAQ. The CDR3: CASSLTDAEGTEAFF. DNA of the CDR3: TGTGCCAGCAGCTTGACAGATGCTGAGGGCACTGAAGCTTTCTTT. The full variable domain, with the rest looked up from reference TRBV7-8 and TRBJ1-1, is GAGVSQSPRYKVAKRGQDVALRCDPISGHVSLFWYQQALGQGPEFLTYFQNEAQLDKSGLPSDRFFAERPEGSVSTLKIQRTQQEDSAVYLCASSLTDAEGTEAFFGQGTRLTVV.

This clonotype was seen only a few times. This rearrangement joins TRBV5-1 to TRBJ2-1; the D gene is possibly TRBD2 (5 bases). Germline V gene lookup returns CDR1 SGHRS and CDR2 YFSETQ. The CDR3 runs to 14 residues. The ends were cut back, 5 bases at V and 5 bases at J, with 14 bases in the middle. The CDR3 coding sequence is TGCGCCAGCAGGGAACAACCGGGGAACAATGAGCAGTTCTTC. It yields the protein CASREQPGNNEQFF. The whole variable domain, remainder taken from reference TRBV5-1 and TRBJ2-1, is KAGVTQTPRYLIKTRGQQVTLSCSPISGHRSVSWYQQTPGQGLQFLFEYFSETQRNKGNFPGRFSGRQFSNSRSEMNVSTLELGDSALYLCASREQPGNNEQFFGPGTRLTVL.

This clonotype showed up just once. This chain connects TRBV27 to TRBJ2-1; maybe TRBD1 (5 bases). There are 14 residues in the CDR3. With 6 bases removed from V and 4 bases from J, the gap between germline ends came to 13 bases. The germline V gene has CDR1 MNHEY and CDR2 SMNVEV (reference sequence). CDR3 loop: CASRRQTSYNEQFF. CDR3 DNA: TGTGCCAGCAGGCGACAGACTTCTTACAATGAGCAGTTCTTC.

This clonotype was counted only a few times. J is TRBJ2-7 and V is TRBV29-1, with D unclear. The closer fit of TRBJ2-1 to the DNA end suggests the J call may be wrong. The CDR3 runs to 15 residues. The germline gives CDR1 SQVTM, CDR2 ANQGSEA. CDR3 DNA: TGCAGCGTTGAAGATCTTGGTGGGTCGAACAATGAGCAGTTCTTC. This sequence encodes CSVEDLGGSNNEQFF.

Only a few counts were recorded for this clonotype. This sequence joins TRBV30 and TRBJ2-7; no clear D gene. Germline V gives CDR1 GTSNPN, CDR2 SVGIG (reference sequence). The CDR3 consists of 12 residues. V was trimmed by 0 bases and J by 4 bases, leaving 7 bases between them. The CDR3 DNA reads TGTGCCTGGAGTGTTCTCCCTTACGAGCAGTACTTC. It translates to CAWSVLPYEQYF.

V gene TRBV7-9 combines with J gene TRBJ1-2, with TRBD1 matching over 9 bases. This CDR3 has 16 amino acids. The J segment lost 3 bases and the V segment lost 4 bases, leaving 9 bases of the junction unmatched. Germline CDR1 SEHNR, CDR2 FQNEAQ (reference sequence). CDR3 DNA sequence: TGTGCCAGCAGCTCCCTTACGGGGGACAGGGACTATGGCTACACCTTC. As protein: CASSSLTGDRDYGYTF.

The chain has TRBV5-1 and TRBJ2-5; 8 bases map to TRBD2. The CDR3 runs 15 residues. Germline V gene sequence: CDR1 SGHRS, CDR2 YFSETQ. The J segment lost 2 bases and the V segment lost 0 bases, leaving 3 bases of the junction unmatched. The CDR3 DNA reads TGCGCCAGCAGCTTGGATGGGACTAGGCAAGAGACCCAGTACTTC. Translated: CASSLDGTRQETQYF.

This chain uses TRBV15 with TRBJ1-2; TRBD1 agrees at 10 bases. The CDR3 consists of 16 residues. Germline V gives CDR1 LNHNV, CDR2 YYDKDF (reference sequence). V trimming: 0 bases; J trimming: 7 bases; junction bases outside the gene matches: 8. The CDR3, as DNA: TGTGCCACCAGCAGAGACCCGGGACAGGGGTTGGGTGGCTACACCTTC. Translation: CATSRDPGQGLGGYTF.

The chain employs TRBV6-2 or TRBV6-3 and TRBJ2-1; D is perhaps TRBD2 (5 bases). The germline V gene has CDR1 MNHEY and CDR2 SVGEGT. V lost 2 bases to trimming and J lost 5 bases, with 10 bases between them. This CDR3 has 14 residues. The CDR3 sequence is CASSYVGVNNEQFF. DNA of the CDR3: TGTGCCAGCAGTTACGTCGGGGTTAACAATGAGCAGTTCTTC.

This chain uses TRBV4-3 with TRBJ1-1; D possibly corresponds to TRBD1 (5 bases). V was clipped by 8 bases and J by 3 bases, with 10 bases between them. Germline V lookup: CDR1 LGHNA, CDR2 YSLEER. The CDR3 runs to 12 residues. CDR3 bases: TGCGCCAGCGGAGGAGGGGACACTGAAGCTTTCTTT. Translated, it gives CASGGGDTEAFF.

The sample holds one count of this clonotype. The rearrangement links TRBV30 to TRBJ2-7, with D uncertain. CDR3 length: 12 amino acids. Germline V CDR1 and CDR2: GTSNPN, SVGIG (reference sequence). V lost 0 bases, J lost 5 bases, and 8 bases lay in between. This chain's CDR3 is CAWSVLTHEQYF. The CDR3, as DNA: TGTGCCTGGAGTGTACTTACCCACGAGCAGTACTTC.

The chain links TRBV5-1 to TRBJ1-1; D is ambiguous. The V end was cut by 0 bases, the J end by 4 bases, with 10 bases between. Germline CDR1 SGHRS, CDR2 YFSETQ. This CDR3 region has 14 residues. The CDR3 protein is CASSLDSVGTEAFF. The CDR3 nucleotides read TGCGCCAGCAGCTTGGATAGTGTGGGCACTGAAGCTTTCTTT. Looking up the rest from reference TRBV5-1 and TRBJ1-1 gives the full variable domain: KAGVTQTPRYLIKTRGQQVTLSCSPISGHRSVSWYQQTPGQGLQFLFEYFSETQRNKGNFPGRFSGRQFSNSRSEMNVSTLELGDSALYLCASSLDSVGTEAFFGQGTRLTVV.

This rearrangement joins TRBV10-3 to TRBJ1-4, with D possibly TRBD1 on 5 matching bases. This CDR3 has 14 amino acids. In germline, CDR1 is ENHRY, CDR2 SYGVKD. Trimming removed 0 bases at V and 8 bases at J, with 10 bases between. The DNA of the CDR3 is TGTGCCATCAGTGAGTCGCAGGGTCCCGAAAAACTGTTTTTT. Amino acid sequence: CAISESQGPEKLFF.

Details on this clonotype: At one end, the junction sequence differs from germline, possibly due to a read error. This sequence joins TRBV10-3 and TRBJ2-7, with D perhaps TRBD1 (5 bases). The CDR3 has 15 amino acids. The germline gives CDR1 ENHRY, CDR2 SYGVKD. The CDR3 here is CAISESVTVSYKQYF. The CDR3 nucleotides read TGTGCCATCAGTGAGTCGGTGACAGTATCCTACAAGCAGTACTTC.

In its sample, this clonotype was seen a few times. V usage is TRBV15 and J usage is TRBJ2-5; the D gene is possibly TRBD2 (5 bases). Germline V gene lookup returns CDR1 LNHNV and CDR2 YYDKDF (reference sequence). The CDR3 sequence is 13 residues long. Trimming took 5 bases from V and 5 from J, leaving 12 bases between them. The CDR3 here is CATSPGGGETQYF. In DNA, the CDR3 is TGTGCCACCAGCCCGGGCGGCGGGGAGACCCAGTACTTC.

The chain couples TRBV3-1 to TRBJ1-1; 8 bases agree with TRBD1. Trimming at V came to 1 base and at J to 6 bases, leaving 4 bases not matched to a gene. This CDR3 spans 14 amino acids. Germline CDR1 LGHDT, CDR2 YNNKEL (reference sequence). The CDR3 sequence: CASSQAGGFAEAFF. The CDR3 DNA sequence: TGTGCCAGCAGCCAAGCAGGGGGCTTTGCTGAAGCTTTCTTT.

This clonotype was seen a handful of times. This chain links TRBV29-1 with TRBJ2-5; D gene uncertain. The CDR3 loop spans 12 amino acids. Germline V lookup: CDR1 SQVTM, CDR2 ANQGSEA. V lost 7 bases to trimming and J lost 4 bases, with 13 bases between them. Here the CDR3 DNA reads TGCAGCGCCTTATCGGCGGCAGAGACCCAGTACTTC. Amino acids: CSALSAAETQYF.

This clonotype has just a few counts. The rearrangement joins TRBV7-3 to TRBJ2-5; tentatively, D is TRBD1 or TRBD2 (5 bases each). The ends were cut back, 4 bases at V and 4 bases at J, with 10 bases in the middle. The CDR3 contains 13 residues. Germline values: CDR1 SGHTA, CDR2 FQGTGA. In nucleotides, the CDR3 is TGTGCCAGCAGCTCTACTAGGGGAGAGACCCAGTACTTC. Protein sequence: CASSSTRGETQYF. The whole variable domain, remainder taken from reference TRBV7-3 and TRBJ2-5, is GAGVSQTPSNKVTEKGKYVELRCDPISGHTALYWYRQSLGQGPEFLIYFQGTGAADDSGLPNDRFFAVRPEGSVSTLKIQRTERGDSAVYLCASSSTRGETQYFGPGTRLLVL.

CDR3 residues: CATISFRTAKIEAFF. As DNA, the CDR3 is TGTGCCACGATCTCTTTTCGTACAGCAAAAATTGAAGCTTTCTTT. The chain uses TRBV24-1 and TRBJ1-1; D gene unclear. This CDR3 region has 15 residues. The germline V and J ends were trimmed by 10 bases and 7 bases, with 24 bases remaining between them. Looked up from germline, CDR1 is KGHDR and CDR2 is SFDVKD.

The chain joins TRBV10-3 to TRBJ1-6; D is possibly TRBD1 (6 bases). Germline V gene lookup returns CDR1 ENHRY and CDR2 SYGVKD. The CDR3 consists of 13 residues. Deletions cut 3 bases from V and 7 bases from J, with 7 bases between. The CDR3 nucleotides are TGTGCCATCAGTGACCAGGGGAATTCACCCCTCCACTTT. This sequence encodes CAISDQGNSPLHF.

The J gene is TRBJ1-1, the V gene TRBV20-1; 7 nucleotides match TRBD1. This CDR3 spans 15 amino acids. J gave up 10 bases and V 5 bases, and 19 bases lay outside the gene matches. Germline lookup yields CDR1 DFQATT and CDR2 SNEGSKA (reference sequence). This chain's CDR3 is CSAVSGQEVSLGAFF. DNA for the CDR3: TGCAGTGCTGTTTCCGGACAGGAGGTTTCGCTGGGAGCTTTCTTT.

The chain links TRBV6-2 or TRBV6-3 to TRBJ2-7, with 7 bases matching TRBD1. This CDR3 comprises 14 residues. Germline CDR1 MNHEY, CDR2 SVGEGT. The ends lost 6 bases at V and 3 bases at J; junction bases unmatched: 8. As DNA, the CDR3 is TGTGCCAGCAGCGCCGGACAGGCTTTCTACGAGCAGTACTTC. Protein sequence: CASSAGQAFYEQYF.

V usage is TRBV4-3 and J usage is TRBJ1-3; D is possibly TRBD1 (5 bases). The germline gives CDR1 LGHNA, CDR2 YSLEER. V dropped 1 base and J dropped 0 bases, with 13 bases sitting between them. The CDR3 contains 17 residues. DNA for the CDR3: TGCGCCAGCAGCCAAGCTTGGGGCGGCGGCTCTGGAAACACCATATATTTT. It yields the protein CASSQAWGGGSGNTIYF.

This clonotype has a handful of counts. V usage is TRBV5-1 and J usage is TRBJ1-1; D possibly corresponds to TRBD1 (6 bases). The CDR3 length is 14 residues. V was trimmed by 4 bases and J by 4 bases, leaving 14 bases between them. The V gene's germline CDR1 is SGHRS and CDR2 YFSETQ. In DNA, the CDR3 is TGCGCCAGCAGCCCCGAACAGGGTATCACTGAAGCTTTCTTT. Amino acid sequence: CASSPEQGITEAFF.